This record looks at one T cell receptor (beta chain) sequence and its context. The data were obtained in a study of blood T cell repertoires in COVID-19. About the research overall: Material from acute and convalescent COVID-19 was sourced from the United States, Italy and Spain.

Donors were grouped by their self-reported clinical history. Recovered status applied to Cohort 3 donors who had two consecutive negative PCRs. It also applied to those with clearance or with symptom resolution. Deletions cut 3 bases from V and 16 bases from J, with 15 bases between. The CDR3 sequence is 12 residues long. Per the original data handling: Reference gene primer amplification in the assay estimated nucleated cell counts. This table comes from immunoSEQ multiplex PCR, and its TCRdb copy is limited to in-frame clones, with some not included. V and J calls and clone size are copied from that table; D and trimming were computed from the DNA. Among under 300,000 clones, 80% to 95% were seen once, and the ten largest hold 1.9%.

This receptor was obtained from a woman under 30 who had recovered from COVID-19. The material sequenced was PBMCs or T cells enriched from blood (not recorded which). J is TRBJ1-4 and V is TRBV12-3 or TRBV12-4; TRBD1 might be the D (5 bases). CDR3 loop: CASSLAPQGPFF. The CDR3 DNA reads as TGTGCCAGCAGTTTGGCCCCCCAGGGTCCGTTTTTT.